The T cell receptor (beta chain) described here comes from a study of blood T cells in healthy people across ages (dated by TCRdb to between 2015 and 2017). As for the study more broadly: In model experiments, template switching captured roughly one uniquely barcoded TCR beta cDNA molecule for every two T cells. Two additional independent replicas of 1 million unique cDNA reads from the same blood draw were analyzed for two donors (one aged 18 to 30 and one aged 80 or older). To avoid experimental bias, donors of different ages were randomly spread across the sequencing lanes. Using deep sequencing normalized with unique cDNA molecular identifiers, the study measured how TCR beta repertoire diversity changes with age. Four age groups were formed from the donors: young (average about 17 years), middle-aged (less than 40), aged (about 68) and long-lived (around 80). General findings and caveats noted by the study authors: Because profiling used bulk unsorted PBMCs, naive and antigen-experienced compartments could not be compared conclusively. A strong correlation was found between observed TCR beta diversity and the percentage of naive T cells measured by flow cytometry. Estimates of total diversity from one million sequenced T cells were regarded as lower bounds and underestimates. Compared with the aged group, the long-lived group had more naive CD4+ T cells, fewer expanded clones and increased TCR diversity, a pattern suggesting age selection. The CMV infection status of donors was not known, potentially confounding age-related changes in expanded clonotypes. As age increased, observed TCR beta diversity per million T cells dropped in a roughly linear way, and a significant reduction was already evident by age 40.

The CDR3, cysteine through phenylalanine, is 14 amino acids long. Of the read, only the CDR3 DNA is kept; its 42 bases are in frame from base 1. V is trimmed back by 4 bases and J by 3 bases, and the junction contains 1 base that no gene match accounts for. Via the germline V gene, CDR1 is SGHDN and CDR2 FVKESK. Library preparation used 5' RACE. Sequencing took place on an Illumina HiSeq 2500. A second PCR of roughly 6 to 11 cycles was performed with a sample-barcoded 5' primer and a J-beta primer mix. Each TCR beta cDNA molecule received a unique molecular identifier from a template-switch 5' adaptor carrying 12 random nucleotides. Each sample yielded at least 2.5 million CDR3-containing paired-end reads. The Mint cDNA synthesis kit, primed by a TRBC-specific oligonucleotide, was used to synthesize first-strand cDNA from all RNA. Following uracil-DNA glycosylase treatment, all cDNA underwent a first 18-cycle PCR with the universal primers M1SS and BC2_uni_R. The study's own analysis went as follows. Each sample was normalized by randomly selecting 1 million high-quality reads, each carrying a distinct molecular identifier. Reads with shared molecular identifiers were discarded instead of being binned into consensus sequences. MiTCR, with a Q25 quality threshold and the strictest error-elimination algorithm, was used for CDR3 identification, clonotype clustering and error correction. A nonparametric unseen species model using Euler transformation provided a lower-bound estimate of total TCR beta diversity. TCRdb passed the public sequencing reads through fastp at Q25 and MiXCR, retaining productive beta sequences. When rows share a CDR3 protein, they turn into one entry using the most common DNA and genes. V and J calls and clone size were set by TCRdb, not the authors. The sample includes fewer than 1,000,000 distinct CDR3 sequences, with approximately 44% observed a single time. 15% to 25% of the sample is held by the ten biggest clonotypes.

This clonotype turned up a few times. Its recognized antigen is unknown. Base qualities are not at hand, and no much larger clone is one base apart. The 39 donors, aged roughly 6 to 100 years, were systemically healthy Caucasian individuals from Russia. Approximately 10 milliliters of peripheral blood were collected from each donor into EDTA-treated Vacutainer tubes. Ficoll-Paque density-gradient centrifugation was used to isolate PBMCs, with at least 6.5 million obtained per sample. Trizol reagent was used to extract total RNA from PBMCs, with at least 6 micrograms per sample. For every donor, an aliquot of PBMCs went through flow cytometry to measure the percentages of naive CD45RAhigh/CD27high T cells.

The sample taken for sequencing was blood. The chain joins TRBV14 to TRBJ2-5; 11 bases in the middle match TRBD2. The clonotype comes from a man between 60 and 75 years old in good health. CDR3 sequence: CASSPLAGEETQYF. The nucleotides are TGTGCCAGCAGCCCACTAGCGGGGGAAGAGACCCAGTACTTC. Joined to the reference TRBV14 and TRBJ2-5 proteins, this CDR3 gives the full variable domain: EAGVTQFPSHSVIEKGQTVTLRCDPISGHDNLYWYRRVMGKEIKFLLHFVKESKQDESGMPNNRFLAERTGGTYSTLKVQPAELEDSGVYFCASSPLAGEETQYFGPGTRLLVL.